Listed below are T cell receptor beta chains from one sample, sequenced in a study of blood T cell repertoires in COVID-19. The protocol was immunoSEQ multiplex PCR, while the TCRdb copy is restricted to in-frame clones and leaves out a portion. The table records over 250,000 clones, 91% of them present only once. The sequenced sample consisted of peripheral blood. The source of these receptors is a woman under 40 with COVID-19, enrolled during active disease. CDR3s include the opening cysteine and the closing phenylalanine or tryptophan. D genes are given only for firm matches. Part of the rows lack a size; the others show once, few, many or a class for expanded clones.

TRBJ1-1 | - | TRBV30 | - | CAWRYRVNTEAFF | TGTGCCTGGAGATACAGGGTTAACACTGAAGCTTTCTTT
TRBJ1-6 | TRBD1 | TRBV7-2 | - | CASSFTGGSYNSPLHF | TGTGCCAGCAGCTTTACAGGGGGGTCCTATAATTCACCCCTCCACTTT
TRBJ2-3 | - | TRBV18 | - | CASSLTPNTDTQYF | TGTGCCAGCTCCCTGACACCTAACACAGATACGCAGTATTTT
TRBJ1-2 | - | TRBV28 | - | CASRYETGPGYTF | TGTGCCAGCCGGTACGAGACAGGCCCTGGCTACACCTTC
TRBJ2-2 | - | TRBV7-9 | once | CASSRRGTGELFF | TGTGCCAGCAGCCGCCGGGGTACCGGGGAGCTGTTTTTT
TRBJ1-2 | - | TRBV30 | many | CAWDSTSAKYGYTF | TGTGCCTGGGATAGCACATCCGCTAAGTATGGCTACACCTTC
TRBJ1-1 | TRBD1 | TRBV13 | few | CASSLAPGQGAVTEAFF | TGTGCCAGCAGCTTAGCCCCTGGACAGGGGGCCGTCACTGAAGCTTTCTTT
TRBJ1-1 | - | TRBV6-5 | - | CASMFLGADTEAFF | TGTGCCAGCATGTTCTTGGGGGCGGACACTGAAGCTTTCTTT
TRBJ1-6 | TRBD1 | TRBV28 | - | CASSLLWQGARNSPLHF | TGTGCCAGCAGTCTTCTATGGCAGGGGGCAAGGAATTCACCCCTCCACTTT
TRBJ1-2 | TRBD1 | TRBV6-5 | - | CASSRGQGSYGYTF | TGTGCCAGCAGCCGAGGACAGGGAAGCTATGGCTACACCTTC
TRBJ1-1 | TRBD1 | TRBV30 | - | CAWSRDRGQEAFF | TGTGCCTGGAGTCGGGACAGGGGGCAGGAGGCTTTCTTT
TRBJ1-5 | - | TRBV5-1 | - | CASSLSSNSNQPQHF | TGCGCCAGCAGCTTATCCAGTAATAGCAATCAGCCCCAGCATTTT
TRBJ1-1 | - | TRBV30 | - | CASLTGNTEAFF | TGTGCCTCGTTGACAGGGAACACTGAAGCTTTCTTT
TRBJ1-2 | - | TRBV11-2 | - | CASSLGPGDYNGYTF | TGTGCCAGCAGCTTAGGGCCAGGCGACTATAATGGCTACACCTTC
TRBJ1-2 | - | TRBV6-5 | - | CASGRDTGTAYGYTF | TGTGCCAGCGGCCGGGACACCGGGACCGCCTATGGCTACACCTTC
TRBJ2-1 | - | TRBV12-3/TRBV12-4 | - | CASSLNSYNEQFF | TGTGCCAGCAGCCTAAACTCCTACAATGAGCAGTTCTTC
TRBJ1-1 | TRBD1 | TRBV7-6 | - | CASSSGTVNTEAFF | TGTGCCAGCAGCTCGGGGACAGTGAACACTGAAGCTTTCTTT
TRBJ2-2 | TRBD2 | TRBV6-5 | - | CASSYSREGPTGELFF | TGTGCCAGCAGTTACTCGCGGGAGGGCCCCACCGGGGAGCTGTTTTTT
TRBJ2-3 | - | TRBV19 | - | CASSIQGGGTDTQYF | TGTGCCAGTAGTATACAGGGAGGTGGCACAGATACGCAGTATTTT
TRBJ2-2 | TRBD2 | TRBV27 | - | CASSDSGGYTGELFF | TGTGCCAGCAGTGATAGCGGGGGGTACACCGGGGAGCTGTTTTTT
TRBJ1-1 | - | TRBV3-1/TRBV3-2 | once | CASSQVGQGEAFF | TGTGCCAGCAGCCAAGTCGGCCAGGGTGAAGCTTTCTTT
TRBJ1-5 | - | TRBV10-1 | - | CASSETRTERTQPQHF | TGCGCCAGCAGCGAGACCCGGACAGAAAGGACTCAGCCCCAGCATTTT
TRBJ1-4 | TRBD1 | TRBV19 | - | CASTHRGSNEKLFF | TGTGCCAGTACCCACAGGGGGTCTAATGAAAAACTGTTTTTT
TRBJ2-2 | - | TRBV27 | few | CASSFRGTPPNTGELFF | TGTGCCAGCAGTTTTCGGGGGACCCCCCCGAACACCGGGGAGCTGTTTTTT
TRBJ1-1 | TRBD1 | TRBV2 | - | CASMPTGVAEAFF | TGTGCCAGCATGCCCACAGGGGTCGCTGAAGCTTTCTTT
TRBJ1-1 | - | TRBV27 | - | CASRSGGRGGSEAFF | TGTGCCAGCAGAAGCGGGGGGCGCGGGGGCTCTGAAGCTTTCTTT
TRBJ2-3 | TRBD2 | TRBV9 | - | CASSPRGGLAGVSGTDTQYF | TGTGCCAGCAGCCCACGAGGGGGGCTAGCGGGAGTATCTGGCACAGATACGCAGTATTTT
TRBJ1-2 | - | TRBV28 | - | CASSSTRTLFVGYTF | TGTGCCAGCAGTTCCACGAGGACACTCTTCGTAGGCTACACCTTC
TRBJ1-5 | - | TRBV27 | - | CASSLKGRGVGNQPQHF | TGTGCCAGCAGTTTAAAGGGCAGGGGAGTGGGGAATCAGCCCCAGCATTTT
TRBJ2-7 | - | TRBV29-1 | - | CSVLGEREFEQYF | TGCAGCGTTTTAGGAGAGAGGGAGTTCGAGCAGTACTTC
TRBJ2-1 | - | TRBV7-8 | - | CASSLAGALVFF | TGTGCCAGCAGCTTAGCAGGGGCCCTTGTGTTCTTC
TRBJ2-3 | - | TRBV9 | - | CASSTPSTDTQYF | TGTGCCAGCAGCACTCCTAGCACAGATACGCAGTATTTT
TRBJ2-1 | TRBD2 | TRBV3-1/TRBV3-2 | - | CASSQDRGTSGIF | TGTGCCAGCAGCCAAGATAGGGGGACTAGCGGCATCTTC
TRBJ1-4 | TRBD1 | TRBV2 | - | CASLTGTGDEKLFF | TGTGCCAGCTTGACCGGGACAGGGGATGAAAAACTGTTTTTT
TRBJ1-1 | - | TRBV2 | - | CARLRGNTEAFF | TGTGCCAGGCTTAGGGGAAACACTGAAGCTTTCTTT
TRBJ2-1 | TRBD2 | TRBV5-8 | - | CASRTLAGRHEQFF | TGTGCCAGCAGGACACTAGCGGGACGCCATGAGCAGTTCTTC
TRBJ2-3 | - | TRBV10-3 | - | CAISPSGGLRDTQYF | TGTGCCATCAGTCCTTCCGGGGGTTTGCGGGATACGCAGTATTTT
TRBJ2-3 | TRBD2 | TRBV19 | - | CASSAGEWDTQYF | TGTGCCAGTAGTGCGGGAGAATGGGATACGCAGTATTTT
TRBJ2-7 | TRBD2 | TRBV27 | - | CASSRTSGYYEQYF | TGTGCCAGCAGTAGGACTAGCGGATACTACGAGCAGTACTTC
TRBJ2-2 | - | TRBV5-1 | few | CASSLGVFTGELFF | TGCGCCAGCAGCTTGGGAGTGTTCACCGGGGAGCTGTTTTTT
TRBJ2-7 | TRBD1 | TRBV5-1 | - | CASSLGQGASYEQYF | TGCGCCAGCAGCTTGGGACAGGGGGCTTCCTACGAGCAGTACTTC
TRBJ2-4 | TRBD1 | TRBV19 | - | CASSPGQGNIQYF | TGTGCCAGTAGTCCGGGACAGGGAAACATTCAGTACTTC